Below are 27 T cell receptor beta chains sequenced from a single sample in a study of cytomegalovirus exposure and HLA in healthy donors. Primers: 60 Vbeta forward and 13 Jbeta reverse. The data were produced by immunoSEQ multiplex PCR, yet TCRdb's version contains in-frame clones alone and is incomplete. The sample lists about 140,000 clones, roughly 79% occurring once. Sequencing was done on a sample of PBMCs. These receptors all come from a man in his thirties or forties in good health and CMV-seropositive.

The rearrangement links TRBV7-9 to TRBJ2-7; 9 bases are a match to TRBD1. The CDR3 is 17 amino acids. V shed 3 bases, J shed 3 bases, and the junction held 12 bases outside the gene matches. Looked up from germline, CDR1 is SEHNR and CDR2 is FQNEAQ (reference sequence). CDR3 DNA sequence: TGTGCCAGCAGCTTCTTGGGACAGGGCGTAAGTGACTACGAGCAGTACTTC. Protein sequence: CASSFLGQGVSDYEQYF.

V and J are TRBV9 and TRBJ1-2; a possible D gene is TRBD1 (6 bases). The CDR3 runs to 14 residues. Germline V CDR1 and CDR2: SGDLS, YYNGEE. V dropped 1 base and J dropped 7 bases, with 14 bases sitting between them. CDR3 loop: CASSVPGATGGYTF. The CDR3 DNA follows: TGTGCCAGCAGCGTACCAGGGGCCACGGGTGGCTACACCTTC.

The V and J genes are TRBV30 and TRBJ2-2, with a possible D match to TRBD2 (6 bases). Trimming took off 4 bases at V and 6 bases at J, with 12 bases between the two ends. Germline CDR1 and CDR2: GTSNPN and SVGIG (reference sequence). The CDR3 sequence is 13 residues long. The CDR3 DNA is TGTGCCTGGAACTCGGGGGAGGCCGGGGAGCTGTTTTTT. Its protein product is CAWNSGEAGELFF.

J is TRBJ2-7 and V is TRBV13; D might be TRBD1 (5 bases). Germline V lookup: CDR1 PRHDT, CDR2 FYEKMQ (reference sequence). The CDR3 covers 16 residues. The V end was cut by 0 bases, the J end by 0 bases, with 12 bases between. CDR3 sequence reads: CASSLGGQGSSYEQYF. The CDR3 DNA reads TGTGCCAGCAGCTTAGGAGGGCAGGGAAGCTCCTACGAGCAGTACTTC.

The rearrangement links TRBV4-1 to TRBJ2-5, with D possibly being TRBD2 (5 bases). With the DNA end fitting TRBJ2-7 better, the J assignment may be wrong. Germline V gene sequence: CDR1 MGHRA, CDR2 YSYEKL. This CDR3 is built from 17 residues. The CDR3 here is CASSQEAAGPLTYEQYF. In DNA form, the CDR3 reads TGCGCCAGCAGCCAAGAGGCGGCGGGTCCCCTTACCTACGAGCAGTACTTC.

The chain combines TRBV18 with TRBJ2-7, with 10 bases lining up with TRBD1. After removal of 0 bases from V and 6 bases from J, the junction contained 14 bases not matched to a gene. The CDR3 covers 18 residues. CDR1 and CDR2 (germline): KGHSH, LQKENI. Written as DNA, the CDR3 is TGTGCCAGCTCACCACCGGGACAGGGGAACGGGGCAGGTCGCGAGCAGTACTTC. Protein product: CASSPPGQGNGAGREQYF.

This chain uses TRBV9 with TRBJ2-5; the match to TRBD2 covers 7 bases. The CDR3 has 14 amino acids. Unmatched junction bases numbered 5, after V lost 4 bases and J lost 2 bases. Germline V gives CDR1 SGDLS, CDR2 YYNGEE. The CDR3 DNA sequence: TGTGCCAGCAGCCCTGGGACTATTCAAGAGACCCAGTACTTC. Residues: CASSPGTIQETQYF. Together with reference TRBV9 and TRBJ2-5, the CDR3 gives the full variable domain: DSGVTQTPKHLITATGQRVTLRCSPRSGDLSVYWYQQSLDQGLQFLIQYYNGEERAKGNILERFSAQQFPDLHSELNLSSLELGDSALYFCASSPGTIQETQYFGPGTRLLVL.

V is TRBV7-3 and J is TRBJ2-3; TRBD2 agrees at 9 bases. V lost 2 bases, J lost 6 bases, and 9 bases stayed unmatched. Germline V gives CDR1 SGHTA, CDR2 FQGTGA. The CDR3 is 16 residues long. The CDR3 DNA is TGTGCCAGCAGCTTACTTGGCGGGGGGGCATCGGATACGCAGTATTTT. Amino acids: CASSLLGGGASDTQYF.

The V gene is TRBV19, the J gene TRBJ2-7; D is unclear. Germline CDR1 LNHDA, CDR2 SQIVND (reference sequence). The CDR3 covers 14 residues. V lost 1 base to trimming and J lost 0 bases, with 7 bases between them. CDR3 nucleotides: TGTGCCAGTAGTATAGTTGACAACTCCTACGAGCAGTACTTC. Protein sequence: CASSIVDNSYEQYF.

The CDR3 here is CASSQPPGGYEQYF. CDR3 in DNA: TGTGCCAGCAGTCAGCCCCCAGGGGGCTACGAGCAGTACTTC. V and J are TRBV28 and TRBJ2-7, with 7 positions matching TRBD1. The germline V gene has CDR1 MDHEN and CDR2 SYDVKM. J was trimmed by 3 bases and V by 5 bases; bases with no gene match: 7. The CDR3 spans 14 residues.

V gene TRBV6-1 combines with J gene TRBJ1-2, with 8 bases that match TRBD1. CDR1 and CDR2 (germline): MNHNS, SASEGT. V dropped 5 bases and J dropped 6; count of bases not matched to a gene: 8. The CDR3 runs to 14 residues. Here the CDR3 reads CASSKTGTGHGYTF. The CDR3 nucleotides read TGTGCCAGCAGTAAGACCGGGACAGGTCATGGCTACACCTTC.

The V call is TRBV2, the J call TRBJ1-2; D might be TRBD1 (5 bases). CDR1 and CDR2 (germline): SNHLY, FYNNEI. The CDR3 is 11 amino acids. V lost 6 bases, J lost 7 bases, and 9 bases lay in between. The DNA of the CDR3 is TGTGCCAGCAGCGGAGGGGCTGGCTACACCTTC. It yields the protein CASSGGAGYTF.

The J gene is TRBJ1-6, the V gene TRBV28, with 10 bases identical to TRBD1. CDR3 length equals 14 residues. The germline gives CDR1 MDHEN, CDR2 SYDVKM. Trimming cost V 11 bases and J 10 bases; bases outside gene matches: 11. The CDR3 region has the DNA TGTGCCGCCGCTCCGGGACAGGGGAGATCACCCCTCCACTTT. Its protein product is CAAAPGQGRSPLHF.

The chain is built from TRBV9 and TRBJ2-3; TRBD2 might be the D (7 bases). The CDR3 runs to 16 residues. Trimming shortened V by 0 bases and J by 6 bases, and 17 bases separated the two germline ends. Germline-derived CDR1 and CDR2 are SGDLS and YYNGEE. The CDR3 spells CASSVEGGQWGDTQYF. CDR3 DNA: TGTGCCAGCAGCGTAGAGGGGGGGCAATGGGGGGATACGCAGTATTTT.

The chain links TRBV5-1 to TRBJ2-5; tentatively, D is TRBD2 (6 bases). Trimming left V 3 bases short and J 1 base short, with 10 bases between. The CDR3 is 14 residues long. Germline-derived CDR1 and CDR2 are SGHRS and YFSETQ. The CDR3 reads CASSWGLIQETQYF. Written as DNA, the CDR3 is TGCGCCAGCAGCTGGGGACTGATCCAAGAGACCCAGTACTTC.

The chain has TRBV19 and TRBJ2-7, with TRBD1 matching 10 bases. Germline lookup yields CDR1 LNHDA and CDR2 SQIVND (reference sequence). Germline trimming cut 10 bases from V and 1 base from J; bases unmatched to any gene: 16. The CDR3 is made up of 17 amino acids. The CDR3 nucleotides read TGTGCCACCGGCCAGCCCTCTGGGACAGGGGAATCCTACGAGCAGTACTTC. Amino acid sequence: CATGQPSGTGESYEQYF.

About this clone: Other nucleotide sequences in the sample specify the same CDR3. The chain joins TRBV7-3 to TRBJ1-1; D call uncertain. Germline CDR1 and CDR2: SGHTA and FQGTGA. The CDR3 has 13 residues. The ends were cut back, 1 base at V and 1 base at J, with 4 bases in the middle. The CDR3, as DNA: TGTGCCAGCAGCTTAAACTCGAACACTGAAGCTTTCTTT. Its translation is CASSLNSNTEAFF.

This chain connects TRBV5-1 to TRBJ2-2; possibly TRBD2 for D (6 bases). The germline V gene encodes CDR1 SGHRS and CDR2 YFSETQ. V shed 6 bases and J shed 0 bases, with 12 bases lying between them. The CDR3 totals 15 residues. The CDR3 sequence is CASNPSESNTGELFF. In DNA, the CDR3 is TGCGCCAGCAACCCTAGCGAGTCGAACACCGGGGAGCTGTTTTTT. The entire variable domain, with the rest obtained from reference TRBV5-1 and TRBJ2-2, is as follows: KAGVTQTPRYLIKTRGQQVTLSCSPISGHRSVSWYQQTPGQGLQFLFEYFSETQRNKGNFPGRFSGRQFSNSRSEMNVSTLELGDSALYLCASNPSESNTGELFFGEGSRLTVL.

The chain combines TRBV5-4 with TRBJ2-3, with TRBD2 as a possible D gene (6 bases). V was pared by 2 bases and J by 4 bases, with 8 bases between. Looked up from germline, CDR1 is SGHNT and CDR2 is YYREEE (reference sequence). This CDR3 is 13 amino acids long. CDR3: CASSFGSPDTQYF. In DNA, the CDR3 is TGTGCCAGCAGCTTCGGGAGCCCAGATACGCAGTATTTT. The entire variable domain, with the rest obtained from reference TRBV5-4 and TRBJ2-3, is as follows: ETGVTQSPTHLIKTRGQQVTLRCSSQSGHNTVSWYQQALGQGPQFIFQYYREEENGRGNFPPRFSGLQFPNYSSELNVNALELDDSALYLCASSFGSPDTQYFGPGTRLTVL.

This clone was picked up one time. This chain uses TRBV18 with TRBJ2-5; D is unclear. V was clipped by 2 bases and J by 0 bases, with 7 bases between them. The CDR3 contains 14 residues. Germline CDR1 KGHSH, CDR2 LQKENI. CDR3 in amino acids: CASSPLRYQETQYF. CDR3 DNA sequence: TGTGCCAGCTCACCATTGAGGTACCAAGAGACCCAGTACTTC.

V is TRBV29-1 and J is TRBJ2-5; D remains unclear. Trimming removed 5 bases at V and 4 bases at J, with 11 bases between. The germline gives CDR1 SQVTM, CDR2 ANQGSEA. The CDR3 contains 12 residues. The CDR3: CSVKGSGETQYF. CDR3 nucleotide sequence: TGCAGCGTTAAAGGGTCGGGAGAGACCCAGTACTTC. The full variable domain, rest sourced from reference TRBV29-1 and TRBJ2-5, is SAVISQKPSRDICQRGTSLTIQCQVDSQVTMMFWYRQQPGQSLTLIATANQGSEATYESGFVIDKFPISRPNLTFSTLTVSNMSPEDSSIYLCSVKGSGETQYFGPGTRLLVL.

V is TRBV7-2 and J is TRBJ2-5; the D is unclear. CDR3 length: 14 residues. Trimming cost V 1 base and J 5 bases, with 11 bases left between them. CDR1 is SGHTA and CDR2 is FQGNSA in the germline V gene. The CDR3 bases are TGTGCCAGCAGCTTAGTACTCAAGTTGGAGACCCAGTACTTC. It codes for CASSLVLKLETQYF. The entire variable domain, with the rest obtained from reference TRBV7-2 and TRBJ2-5, is as follows: GAGVSQSPSNKVTEKGKDVELRCDPISGHTALYWYRQSLGQGLEFLIYFQGNSAPDKSGLPSDRFSAERTGGSVSTLTIQRTQQEDSAVYLCASSLVLKLETQYFGPGTRLLVL.

The rearrangement uses TRBV18 and TRBJ2-7, with D possibly TRBD2 on 6 matching bases. Germline CDR1 KGHSH, CDR2 LQKENI. This CDR3 comprises 15 residues. Trimming left V 6 bases short and J 2 bases short, with 17 bases between. In DNA, the CDR3 is TGTGCCAGCTCCGCCCTGGAGGGAGCGGCCTACGAGCAGTACTTC. Its translation is CASSALEGAAYEQYF. The full variable domain, with the rest looked up from reference TRBV18 and TRBJ2-7, is NAGVMQNPRHLVRRRGQEARLRCSPMKGHSHVYWYRQLPEEGLKFMVYLQKENIIDESGMPKERFSAEFPKEGPSILRIQQVVRGDSAAYFCASSALEGAAYEQYFGPGTRLTVT.

A few counts support this clone. The chain employs TRBV4-1 and TRBJ2-7, with 9 bases that match TRBD1. CDR3 size: 16 residues. V was pared by 0 bases and J by 5 bases, with 8 bases of the junction left unmatched. Per the germline V gene, CDR1 is MGHRA and CDR2 is YSYEKL. The CDR3 spells CASSQDQTGGWNEQYF. The CDR3 nucleotides read TGCGCCAGCAGCCAAGATCAAACAGGGGGCTGGAACGAGCAGTACTTC.

The chain recombines TRBV19 with TRBJ2-5; 7 positions agree with TRBD1. Germline assignment: CDR1 LNHDA and CDR2 SQIVND (reference sequence). The CDR3 runs 14 residues. J lost 1 base, V lost 4 bases, and 3 bases had no gene match. For the CDR3, the DNA is TGTGCCAGTAGTACCCGGGACAGCCAAGAGACCCAGTACTTC. It is translated as CASSTRDSQETQYF.

The V call is TRBV7-2, the J call TRBJ2-5; maybe TRBD2 (6 bases). The germline gives CDR1 SGHTA, CDR2 FQGNSA. Trimming took 3 bases from V and 2 from J, leaving 13 bases between them. This CDR3 is built from 15 residues. CDR3 nucleotides: TGTGCCAGCAGCTTTAATAGCGGCTATCAAGAGACCCAGTACTTC. It is translated as CASSFNSGYQETQYF.

This chain connects TRBV30 to TRBJ1-3; unclear D gene. The CDR3 has 13 amino acids. The germline V gene encodes CDR1 GTSNPN and CDR2 SVGIG (reference sequence). Trimming left V 0 bases short and J 6 bases short, with 9 bases between. The CDR3 here is CAWSVDGLNTIYF. As DNA, the CDR3 is TGTGCCTGGAGTGTAGACGGACTAAACACCATATATTTT.